Following are 31 T cell receptor beta chains from one sample sequenced in a study of blood T cell repertoires in COVID-19 (dated by TCRdb to the early 2020s). Libraries were prepared through the immunoSEQ multiplex PCR assay. Imported from immuneACCESS, the table was reduced by TCRdb to in-frame sequences with V and J called. These copies leave out some clones; in studies compared against another copy, an unresolved V gene accounts for under half, and the cause of the remainder is not known. For this sample the table gives 250,000 or so clones, of which under 90% were detected only once. Approximately 0.85% of the sample is taken by the ten largest. Sequencing was done on a sample of peripheral blood. The receptors originated from a woman between 35 and 50 years old who had recovered from COVID-19.

The table lists this clone with many counts. V and J are TRBV11-3 and TRBJ2-2; 15 bases agree with TRBD2. The ends lost 5 bases at V and 1 base at J; junction bases unmatched: 5. Germline V CDR1 and CDR2: SGHNT, YENEEA. The CDR3 is made up of 18 amino acids. CDR3 residues: CASSAGTSGRKNTGELFF. CDR3 DNA sequence: TGTGCCAGCAGCGCGGGGACTAGCGGGAGGAAGAACACCGGGGAGCTGTTTTTT.

This clone was seen just once. The CDR3 loop reads CASSYSWAAGELFF. The CDR3 DNA follows: TGTGCCAGCAGTTACTCGTGGGCTGCCGGGGAGCTGTTTTTT. The V gene is TRBV6-2 or TRBV6-3, the J gene TRBJ2-2; the D is unclear. The CDR3 totals 14 residues. The germline gives CDR1 MNHEY, CDR2 SVGEGT. V was clipped by 0 bases and J by 6 bases, with 8 bases between them.

The chain employs TRBV28 and TRBJ1-6; possibly TRBD1 for D (5 bases). This CDR3 contains 14 residues. Germline V gives CDR1 MDHEN, CDR2 SYDVKM. Trimming stripped 7 bases from V and 2 bases from J, with 9 bases between. CDR3 sequence (DNA): TGTGCCAGCACCCTGGACACCTATAATTCACCCCTCCACTTT. Its protein is CASTLDTYNSPLHF.

The rearrangement links TRBV20-1 to TRBJ2-3; D gene unclear. The CDR3 sequence is 15 residues long. Germline CDR1 and CDR2: DFQATT and SNEGSKA (reference sequence). Trimming left V 3 bases short and J 1 base short, with 14 bases between. The CDR3 spells CSASPQGLGTDTQYF. The CDR3 coding sequence is TGCAGTGCTAGTCCTCAAGGTCTAGGCACAGATACGCAGTATTTT.

The CDR3 spells CASSYVLAGAGEQFF. The CDR3 DNA is TGCGCCAGCAGCTACGTACTAGCGGGAGCTGGAGAGCAGTTCTTC. This sequence joins TRBV5-1 and TRBJ2-1; 11 nucleotides agree with TRBD2. V dropped 3 bases and J dropped 10; count of bases not matched to a gene: 9. This CDR3 has 15 amino acids. Germline lookup yields CDR1 SGHRS and CDR2 YFSETQ. Complete variable domain (other parts from reference TRBV5-1 and TRBJ2-1): KAGVTQTPRYLIKTRGQQVTLSCSPISGHRSVSWYQQTPGQGLQFLFEYFSETQRNKGNFPGRFSGRQFSNSRSEMNVSTLELGDSALYLCASSYVLAGAGEQFFGPGTRLTVL.

The chain links TRBV7-9 to TRBJ1-1; D might be TRBD1 (6 bases). The CDR3 totals 12 residues. The V end lost 3 bases, the J end lost 7 bases, and 9 bases lay between the germline ends. Germline V gives CDR1 SEHNR, CDR2 FQNEAQ (reference sequence). The CDR3 sequence is CASSFDRNEAFF. DNA for the CDR3: TGTGCCAGCAGCTTTGACAGGAATGAAGCTTTCTTT. Full variable domain (rest looked up from reference TRBV7-9 and TRBJ1-1): DTGVSQNPRHKITKRGQNVTFRCDPISEHNRLYWYRQTLGQGPEFLTYFQNEAQLEKSRLLSDRFSAERPKGSFSTLEIQRTEQGDSAMYLCASSFDRNEAFFGQGTRLTVV.

V gene TRBV3-1 (or the pseudogene TRBV3-2) combines with J gene TRBJ2-3, with D tentatively TRBD1 (6 bases). The CDR3 loop spans 15 amino acids. The V and J ends lost 5 bases and 2 bases respectively, with 14 bases between them. Germline values: CDR1 LGHDT, CDR2 YNNKEL (reference sequence). Here the CDR3 reads CASSNHQGTTDTQYF. The CDR3 nucleotides read TGTGCCAGCAGCAACCACCAGGGGACCACAGATACGCAGTATTTT.

A single count supports this clone. This chain connects TRBV5-1 to TRBJ1-2; 8 bases are a match to TRBD1. J gave up 8 bases and V 4 bases, and 16 bases lay outside the gene matches. This CDR3 has 16 residues. CDR1 SGHRS and CDR2 YFSETQ come from the germline V gene. The CDR3 region is CASSGDGQGARNGYTF. CDR3 in DNA: TGCGCCAGCAGCGGGGACGGTCAGGGGGCAAGAAACGGCTACACCTTC.

V usage is TRBV5-1 and J usage is TRBJ2-5; TRBD2 aligns across 9 bases. With 4 bases clipped from V and 1 base from J, the junction kept 11 bases outside the gene matches. This CDR3 has 17 residues. Germline loops: CDR1 SGHRS, CDR2 YFSETQ. CDR3 in DNA: TGCGCCAGCAGCCCTACCACCGGGCGGGAGGGCCAAGAGACCCAGTACTTC. Its translation is CASSPTTGREGQETQYF.

V is TRBV5-1 and J is TRBJ1-1; D remains ambiguous. Germline V gives CDR1 SGHRS, CDR2 YFSETQ. The CDR3 covers 15 residues. Trimming pared 0 bases from V and 4 bases from J, leaving 13 bases between. Here the CDR3 DNA reads TGCGCCAGCAGCTTGGAAGCAGGTGTTGCCACTGAAGCTTTCTTT. Amino acid sequence: CASSLEAGVATEAFF.

The V call is TRBV7-2, the J call TRBJ2-1; TRBD2 matches 10 bases. V lost 5 bases to trimming and J lost 6 bases; unmatched junction nucleotides: 10. Looked up from germline, CDR1 is SGHTA and CDR2 is FQGNSA. The CDR3 totals 16 residues. CDR3 in DNA: TGTGCCAGCAGCCCCCTGGGACTAGCGCTGGCCAATGAGCAGTTCTTC. It specifies CASSPLGLALANEQFF.

V gene TRBV27 combines with J gene TRBJ2-1; the match to TRBD2 covers 8 bases. The CDR3 covers 15 residues. J lost 3 bases, V lost 2 bases, and 3 bases had no gene match. Germline V gene sequence: CDR1 MNHEY, CDR2 SMNVEV (reference sequence). This CDR3 reads CASSLREGHYNEQFF. In nucleotides, the CDR3 is TGTGCCAGCAGTTTACGGGAGGGACACTACAATGAGCAGTTCTTC.

This sequence joins TRBV6-5 and TRBJ2-2; D is perhaps TRBD2 (6 bases). Germline V lookup: CDR1 MNHEY, CDR2 SVGAGI. The V gene lost 6 bases and the J gene lost 7 bases, with 15 bases spanning the gap. The CDR3 totals 14 residues. CDR3 nucleotide sequence: TGTGCCAGCAGCGGGGACTCAAGATACGGGGAGCTGTTTTTT. It yields the protein CASSGDSRYGELFF.

The chain combines TRBV27 with TRBJ2-5; D not certain. There are 11 residues in the CDR3. Trimming left V 6 bases short and J 2 bases short, with 4 bases between. Germline V gene sequence: CDR1 MNHEY, CDR2 SMNVEV (reference sequence). The CDR3 bases are TGTGCCAGCAGGTCACAAGAGACCCAGTACTTC. It is translated as CASRSQETQYF.

The chain links TRBV5-1 to TRBJ2-2; D call uncertain. This CDR3 has 15 residues. From germline, CDR1 is SGHRS and CDR2 YFSETQ. V lost 0 bases and J 3 bases, leaving 9 bases between the germline ends. The CDR3 region is CASSLEETHTGELFF. CDR3 sequence (DNA): TGCGCCAGCAGCTTGGAGGAGACCCACACCGGGGAGCTGTTTTTT. Filled out from reference TRBV5-1 and TRBJ2-2, the complete variable domain reads KAGVTQTPRYLIKTRGQQVTLSCSPISGHRSVSWYQQTPGQGLQFLFEYFSETQRNKGNFPGRFSGRQFSNSRSEMNVSTLELGDSALYLCASSLEETHTGELFFGEGSRLTVL.

The chain combines TRBV7-2 with TRBJ2-3; 7 bases are shared with TRBD1. CDR3 length equals 15 residues. V shed 4 bases and J 2 bases; nucleotides not matched to a gene: 6. CDR1 is SGHTA and CDR2 is FQGNSA in the germline V gene. The CDR3 region is CASSSMGQLTDTQYF. As DNA, the CDR3 is TGTGCCAGCAGCTCAATGGGACAGCTCACAGATACGCAGTATTTT.

The chain couples TRBV24-1 to TRBJ1-1; D is unresolved. The CDR3 contains 13 residues. Per the germline V gene, CDR1 is KGHDR and CDR2 is SFDVKD. V dropped 5 bases and J dropped 10 bases, with 16 bases sitting between them. The CDR3 here is CATSAVGDRGAFF. CDR3 nucleotide sequence: TGTGCCACCAGTGCCGTCGGTGATCGGGGAGCTTTCTTT.

This chain links TRBV5-1 with TRBJ1-5; D possibly corresponds to TRBD1 (5 bases). Between the trimmed V and J ends, which lost 0 bases and 7 bases, there was a span of 20 bases. This CDR3 is built from 17 residues. Germline values: CDR1 SGHRS, CDR2 YFSETQ. This chain's CDR3 is CASSLEPSGQGRQPQHF. The CDR3 nucleotides are TGCGCCAGCAGCTTGGAGCCCTCCGGGCAGGGTCGCCAGCCCCAGCATTTT.

The rearrangement links TRBV19 to TRBJ2-1; TRBD2 agrees at 8 bases. Germline values: CDR1 LNHDA, CDR2 SQIVND (reference sequence). J was trimmed by 0 bases and V by 3 bases; bases with no gene match: 4. The CDR3 spans 16 residues. This CDR3 is CASSMWSGSSYNEQFF. Here the CDR3 DNA reads TGTGCCAGTAGTATGTGGAGCGGGAGCTCCTACAATGAGCAGTTCTTC.

The CDR3 coding sequence is TGTGCCAGCAAGGTAGGCGGGGGCGCCGACTCCTATGGCTACACCTTC. Translating gives CASKVGGGADSYGYTF. The rearrangement uses TRBV27 and TRBJ1-2; D possibly corresponds to TRBD1 (6 bases). The CDR3 loop spans 16 amino acids. Germline V gene data show CDR1 as MNHEY and CDR2 as SMNVEV (reference sequence). The V end was cut by 7 bases, the J end by 4 bases, with 22 bases between.

This sequence joins TRBV29-1 and TRBJ2-3, with 8 bases aligning to TRBD1. CDR3 size: 14 residues. Trimming at V came to 6 bases and at J to 1 base, leaving 6 bases not matched to a gene. Germline assignment: CDR1 SQVTM and CDR2 ANQGSEA. The CDR3 loop reads CSVAGTGGTDTQYF. The CDR3 DNA is TGCAGCGTGGCCGGGACAGGCGGCACAGATACGCAGTATTTT.

V and J are TRBV19 and TRBJ1-2; possibly TRBD1 for D (6 bases). CDR3 length: 17 residues. Germline V gene sequence: CDR1 LNHDA, CDR2 SQIVND (reference sequence). V was clipped by 3 bases and J by 0 bases, with 17 bases between them. The CDR3, as DNA: TGTGCCAGTAGTATCGGCAAATGGGACACGGCTAACTATGGCTACACCTTC. This gives the protein CASSIGKWDTANYGYTF.

The J gene is TRBJ2-1, the V gene TRBV7-2, with a weak D call TRBD2 (6 bases). CDR3 length: 15 residues. Germline lookup yields CDR1 SGHTA and CDR2 FQGNSA. The ends were cut back, 0 bases at V and 6 bases at J, with 12 bases in the middle. Here the CDR3 DNA reads TGTGCCAGCAGCTTAGCGCAGGGACTTTTCAATGAGCAGTTCTTC. Translating gives CASSLAQGLFNEQFF.

J is TRBJ1-1 and V is TRBV5-5; 8 nucleotides match TRBD1. CDR1 and CDR2 (germline): SGHKS, YYEKEE (reference sequence). The CDR3 loop spans 16 amino acids. The V segment lost 4 bases and the J segment 4 bases; nucleotides outside the gene matches: 12. In DNA, the CDR3 is TGTGCCAGCAGCGTGAGACAGGGGAGGGCTGGCACTGAAGCTTTCTTT. Its protein is CASSVRQGRAGTEAFF.

This clone was seen at least ten times. The chain employs TRBV6-4 and TRBJ2-5, with a possible D match to TRBD1 (5 bases). Trimming stripped 7 bases from V and 9 bases from J, with 15 bases between. Germline V gene sequence: CDR1 MRHNA, CDR2 SNTAGT. There are 12 residues in the CDR3. The chain's CDR3 is CASKGSPVSQYF. The CDR3, as DNA: TGTGCCAGCAAGGGGTCCCCGGTGTCCCAGTACTTC.

V and J are TRBV7-3 and TRBJ2-1, with D tentatively TRBD2 (6 bases). The V gene's germline CDR1 is SGHTA and CDR2 FQGTGA. CDR3 length: 15 amino acids. The V and J ends lost 6 bases and 0 bases respectively, with 12 bases between them. CDR3 DNA sequence: TGTGCCAGCAGTTCGGAGGGGACCTCCTACAATGAGCAGTTCTTC. Protein product: CASSSEGTSYNEQFF.

The V gene is TRBV7-9, the J gene TRBJ2-5; 11 bases match TRBD2. This CDR3 has 13 amino acids. The V segment lost 11 bases and the J segment 2 bases; nucleotides outside the gene matches: 4. Germline V gene sequence: CDR1 SEHNR, CDR2 FQNEAQ (reference sequence). The CDR3 spells CAGRTSGQETQYF. CDR3 in DNA: TGTGCCGGGCGGACTAGCGGGCAAGAGACCCAGTACTTC.

This clone was picked up one time. The chain links TRBV4-2 to TRBJ2-3; 10 nucleotides agree with TRBD1. The CDR3 is 15 amino acids. J gave up 6 bases and V 3 bases, and 6 bases lay outside the gene matches. Looked up from germline, CDR1 is LGHNA and CDR2 is YNFKEQ. The CDR3, as DNA: TGTGCCAGCAGCCAGGGGGGACAGGGGATGGATACGCAGTATTTT. Its protein product is CASSQGGQGMDTQYF.

The chain combines TRBV19 with TRBJ2-5; 14 bases map to TRBD2. The CDR3 consists of 18 residues. Germline V gene sequence: CDR1 LNHDA, CDR2 SQIVND (reference sequence). Losses at the gene ends were 5 bases for V and 2 bases for J; bases not matched to a gene: 10. The CDR3 region is CASSLGLAGAGYQETQYF. CDR3 DNA: TGTGCCAGTAGTCTGGGACTAGCGGGAGCAGGTTATCAAGAGACCCAGTACTTC.

The CDR3 protein is CATSPVGGSGETQYF. DNA of the CDR3: TGTGCCACCTCCCCCGTGGGCGGGAGTGGGGAGACCCAGTACTTC. The chain couples TRBV2 to TRBJ2-5, with 7 bases that match TRBD2. This CDR3 is 15 amino acids long. Looked up from germline, CDR1 is SNHLY and CDR2 is FYNNEI. The junction had 16 bases not matched to a gene; V was cut back by 10 bases and J by 5 bases.

The DNA of the CDR3 is TGTGCCAGCAGTCCCAGACTAGCGGGACTCACAGATACGCAGTATTTT. Residues: CASSPRLAGLTDTQYF. The chain combines TRBV27 with TRBJ2-3, with 11 nucleotides matching TRBD2. The germline CDR1 and CDR2 sequences are MNHEY and SMNVEV (reference sequence). The CDR3 is 16 amino acids. The J segment lost 2 bases and the V segment lost 5 bases, leaving 6 bases of the junction unmatched.